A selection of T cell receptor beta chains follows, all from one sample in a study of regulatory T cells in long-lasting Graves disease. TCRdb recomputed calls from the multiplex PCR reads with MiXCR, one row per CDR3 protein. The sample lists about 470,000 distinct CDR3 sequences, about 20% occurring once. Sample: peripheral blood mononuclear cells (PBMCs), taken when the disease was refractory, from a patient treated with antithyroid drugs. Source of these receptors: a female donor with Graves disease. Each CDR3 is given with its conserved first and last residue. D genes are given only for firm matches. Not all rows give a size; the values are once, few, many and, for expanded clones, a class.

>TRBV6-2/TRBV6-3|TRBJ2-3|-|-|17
TGTGCCAGCAGTTACCACCGGGGACTCTCCCCCACAGATACGCAGTATTTT
CASSYHRGLSPTDTQYF
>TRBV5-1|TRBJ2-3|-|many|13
TGTGCCAGCAGTGGCGGGAGCACAGATACGCAGTATTTT
CASSGGSTDTQYF
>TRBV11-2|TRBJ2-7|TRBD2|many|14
TGTGCCAGCAGGCAGCCGGGACTAGCGCCAGAGCAGTACTTC
CASRQPGLAPEQYF
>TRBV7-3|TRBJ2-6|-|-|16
TGTGCCAGCAGCCCTCGTGGGTTCTCTGGGGCCAACGTCCTGACTTTC
CASSPRGFSGANVLTF
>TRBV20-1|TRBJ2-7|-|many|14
TGCAGTGCTTCTCGTTTCGGGATTACCTACGAGCAGTACTTC
CSASRFGITYEQYF
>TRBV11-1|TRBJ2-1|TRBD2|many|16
TGTGCCAGCAGCTTAGCCCCGCCTGTACTAGCGAATGAGCAGTTCTTC
CASSLAPPVLANEQFF
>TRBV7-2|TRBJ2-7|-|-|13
TGTGCCAGCAGTGAAGGAGTATACTACGAGCAGTACTTC
CASSEGVYYEQYF
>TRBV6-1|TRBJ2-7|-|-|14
TGTGCCAGCCGATATTCGGGGAGCCGCACGGGGCAGTACTTC
CASRYSGSRTGQYF
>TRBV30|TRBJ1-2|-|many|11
TGTGCCTGGAGTAGAGTCTATGGCTACACCTTC
CAWSRVYGYTF
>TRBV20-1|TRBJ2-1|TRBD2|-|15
TGCAGTGCTAGAGACAGCGGGAGGTTCTACAATGAGCAGTTCTTC
CSARDSGRFYNEQFF
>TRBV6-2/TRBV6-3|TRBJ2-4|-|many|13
TGTGCCAGCAGGATGAGCGCAGGGGACATTCAGTACTTC
CASRMSAGDIQYF
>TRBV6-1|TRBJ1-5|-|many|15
TGTGCCAGCAGGGCAAGAGGAGGGCTAAATCAGCCCCAGCATTTT
CASRARGGLNQPQHF